The sequence of this T cell receptor beta chain was determined in a study of blood T cell repertoires in COVID-19. About the study: Samples representing acute and convalescent COVID-19 were sourced from the United States, Italy and Spain. Sample material is recorded as cDNA or gDNA derived from T cells, B-cell-depleted T cells, or PBMCs.

Per the original methods: The authors estimated nucleated cell counts from reference gene primer amplification. Repertoires were generated with immunoSEQ multiplex PCR, while TCRdb's copy carries only in-frame clones and drops some. That table is the source of V, J and clone size, and D and trimming were worked out from the DNA. Among around 100,000 clones listed, 65% to 90% were seen once. This sequence was found in a man older than 75 with acute or convalescent COVID-19. Sequencing used peripheral blood.

The CDR3 loop is CASSREGFSDGYTF. The CDR3 nucleotides read TGTGCCAGCAGCCGGGAGGGGTTTTCTGATGGCTACACCTTC. The V call is TRBV6-5, the J call TRBJ1-2; D may be TRBD1 (5 bases). The CDR3 is made up of 14 amino acids. The germline CDR1 and CDR2 sequences are MNHEY and SVGAGI. V lost 6 bases to trimming and J lost 6 bases, with 17 bases between them.